The next 14 T cell receptor beta chains were all read from a single sample in a study of early stage breast cancer tumors (dated by TCRdb to the late 2010s). The library was built by means of the immunoSEQ multiplex PCR assay. TCRdb's version of the immuneACCESS table is confined to in-frame rearrangements and falls short of the full clone set. An unresolved V gene accounts for under half of the shortfall where checked; the remainder is of unknown origin. For this sample there are around 14,000 clones; roughly 84% appear just once. The ten biggest clones cover 4.9% of the sample. The sample consisted of normal breast tissue next to the tumor. All receptors come from a person aged 25 to 40 with breast cancer.

The DNA of the CDR3 is TGTGCCAGCAGTTACCCTTCGACAGGGATGAGAACTGAAGCTTTCTTT. Protein: CASSYPSTGMRTEAFF. The chain combines TRBV6-5 with TRBJ1-1; 7 nucleotides match TRBD1. Looked up from germline, CDR1 is MNHEY and CDR2 is SVGAGI. The CDR3 runs to 16 residues. After removal of 2 bases from V and 5 bases from J, the junction contained 11 bases not matched to a gene.

For this clone: A junction end diverges from the germline sequence, so it may reflect a read error. The chain combines TRBV30 with TRBJ2-3; D is unclear. The CDR3 is 12 residues long. Germline V gene sequence: CDR1 GTSNPN, CDR2 SVGIG (reference sequence). CDR3 DNA sequence: TGTGCCTGGAGTGTACCGTCAGACACGCAGTATTTT. It is translated as CAWSVPSDTQYF.

The V and J genes are TRBV21-1 and TRBJ2-1; TRBD2, as called in the table, went unchecked against the DNA. TRBV21-1 is an annotated pseudogene. The CDR3 length is 15 residues. CDR3 coding DNA: TGTGCCAGCAGCAAACTGGAGCGGGAGAGATATGAGCAGTTCTTC. It yields the protein CASSKLERERYEQFF.

This clone was counted a few times. The chain combines TRBV15 with TRBJ2-5; 7 bases agree with TRBD1. Per the germline V gene, CDR1 is LNHNV and CDR2 is YYDKDF (reference sequence). The trim removed 1 base at V and 2 bases at J, leaving 7 bases unmatched. The length of the CDR3 is 16 residues. The CDR3 loop is CATSRARGSQQETQYF. CDR3 sequence (DNA): TGTGCCACCAGCAGAGCCAGGGGGTCCCAACAAGAGACCCAGTACTTC.

The V and J genes are TRBV29-1 and TRBJ2-5; the match to TRBD1 covers 7 bases. Trimming removed 7 bases from V and 4 bases from J; junction bases left unmatched: 6. The CDR3 loop spans 12 amino acids. Germline CDR1 SQVTM, CDR2 ANQGSEA. The CDR3 sequence is CSAWTGTETQYF. In DNA, the CDR3 is TGCAGCGCCTGGACAGGCACAGAGACCCAGTACTTC.

V is TRBV9 and J is TRBJ1-5, with D hard to call. Germline V CDR1 and CDR2: SGDLS, YYNGEE. The V gene lost 0 bases and the J gene lost 2 bases, with 12 bases spanning the gap. The CDR3 runs to 16 residues. The CDR3 nucleotides are TGTGCCAGCAGCGTAGACGGCAGCCTGGGCAATCAGCCCCAGCATTTT. Translation gives CASSVDGSLGNQPQHF.

The chain has TRBV7-9 and TRBJ1-2; D unresolved. Trimming removed 5 bases at V and 4 bases at J, with 11 bases between. This CDR3 has 13 residues. The germline CDR1 and CDR2 sequences are SEHNR and FQNEAQ (reference sequence). The CDR3 region has the DNA TGTGCCAGCAGCCCGGCCCAGGCCTATGGCTACACCTTC. Protein: CASSPAQAYGYTF.

The chain recombines TRBV6-1 with TRBJ2-3; TRBD2 aligns across 12 bases. CDR3 length: 18 residues. Per germline, CDR1 MNHNS and CDR2 SASEGT. Trimming removed 4 bases from V and 1 base from J; junction bases left unmatched: 9. The CDR3 is CASSALAGGLGGTDTQYF. CDR3 DNA sequence: TGTGCCAGCAGTGCCCTAGCGGGAGGGCTCGGGGGCACAGATACGCAGTATTTT.

V and J are TRBV27 and TRBJ2-1; TRBD2 agrees at 12 bases. Germline V gene data show CDR1 as MNHEY and CDR2 as SMNVEV (reference sequence). V dropped 5 bases and J dropped 8; count of bases not matched to a gene: 4. The CDR3 has 14 amino acids. The CDR3 is CASSQRLAGDEQFF. The CDR3 nucleotides are TGTGCCAGCAGTCAACGACTAGCGGGAGATGAGCAGTTCTTC.

The genes are TRBV4-1 and TRBJ1-5; D unresolved. Trimming removed 1 base at V and 7 bases at J, with 8 bases between. The CDR3 length is 13 residues. From germline, CDR1 is MGHRA and CDR2 YSYEKL. DNA for the CDR3: TGCGCCAGCAGCCAAGGAGCTGGCCAGCCCCAGCATTTT. It is translated as CASSQGAGQPQHF.

The chain joins TRBV5-4 to TRBJ2-1; 13 bases agree with TRBD2. Germline CDR1 reads SGHNT; CDR2 reads YYREEE (reference sequence). Trimming cost V 0 bases and J 4 bases; bases outside gene matches: 10. The CDR3 has 19 amino acids. The CDR3 region is CASSLGLAGGLTIYNEQFF. CDR3 nucleotides: TGTGCCAGCAGCTTGGGACTAGCGGGAGGTTTGACGATATACAATGAGCAGTTCTTC.

V is TRBV27 and J is TRBJ2-1; D unclear. V lost 5 bases and J lost 8, with 19 bases in between. This CDR3 has 15 residues. From germline, CDR1 is MNHEY and CDR2 SMNVEV (reference sequence). CDR3 sequence: CASSPMPLRRDEQFF. CDR3 coding DNA: TGTGCCAGCAGTCCGATGCCCCTTCGGCGCGATGAGCAGTTCTTC.

The chain is built from TRBV5-1 and TRBJ1-6; 7 bases line up with TRBD1. The CDR3 totals 16 residues. In germline, CDR1 is SGHRS, CDR2 YFSETQ. With V trimmed by 0 bases and J by 4 bases, 4 bases remained unmatched. The CDR3 region has the DNA TGCGCCAGCAGCTTGGAGGCCAGGGGGTATAATTCACCCCTCCACTTT. Translated, it gives CASSLEARGYNSPLHF.

This chain joins TRBV7-9 and TRBJ2-7; TRBD2 matches 13 bases. CDR1 and CDR2 (germline): SEHNR, FQNEAQ (reference sequence). After removal of 3 bases from V and 7 bases from J, the junction contained 9 bases not matched to a gene. The CDR3 runs 16 residues. CDR3 amino acids: CASSLRGLAGQREQYF. The CDR3 DNA is TGTGCCAGCAGCTTGCGGGGACTAGCGGGACAACGGGAGCAGTACTTC.